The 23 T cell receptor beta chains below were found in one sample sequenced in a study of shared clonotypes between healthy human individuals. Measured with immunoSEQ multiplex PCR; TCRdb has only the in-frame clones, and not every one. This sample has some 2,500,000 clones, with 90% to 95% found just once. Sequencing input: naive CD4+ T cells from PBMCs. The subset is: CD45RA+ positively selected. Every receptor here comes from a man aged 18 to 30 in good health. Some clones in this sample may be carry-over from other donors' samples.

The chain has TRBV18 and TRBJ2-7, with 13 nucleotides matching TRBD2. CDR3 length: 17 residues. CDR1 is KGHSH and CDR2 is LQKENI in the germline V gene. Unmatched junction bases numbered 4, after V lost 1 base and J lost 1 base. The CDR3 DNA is TGTGCCAGCTCACCACTTTCGGGACTAGCGGGATCCTACGAGCAGTACTTC. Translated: CASSPLSGLAGSYEQYF.

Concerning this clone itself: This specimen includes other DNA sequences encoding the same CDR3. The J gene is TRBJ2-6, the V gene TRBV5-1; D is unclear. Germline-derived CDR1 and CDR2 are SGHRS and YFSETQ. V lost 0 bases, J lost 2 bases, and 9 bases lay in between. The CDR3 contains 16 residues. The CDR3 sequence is CASSLDGVPGANVLTF. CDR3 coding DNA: TGCGCCAGCAGCTTGGACGGCGTCCCTGGGGCCAACGTCCTGACTTTC.

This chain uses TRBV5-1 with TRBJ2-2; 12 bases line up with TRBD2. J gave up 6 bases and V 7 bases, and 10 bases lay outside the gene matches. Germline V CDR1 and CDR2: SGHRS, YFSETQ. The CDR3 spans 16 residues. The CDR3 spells CASVDRGLAGAGELFF. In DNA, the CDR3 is TGCGCCAGCGTGGACCGGGGACTAGCGGGCGCCGGGGAGCTGTTTTTT.

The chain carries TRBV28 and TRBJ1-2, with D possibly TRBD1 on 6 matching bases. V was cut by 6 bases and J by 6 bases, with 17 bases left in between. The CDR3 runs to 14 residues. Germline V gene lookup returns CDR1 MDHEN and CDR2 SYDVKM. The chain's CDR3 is CASSQSGASDGYTF. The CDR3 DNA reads TGTGCCAGCAGCCAATCAGGGGCTTCGGATGGCTACACCTTC.

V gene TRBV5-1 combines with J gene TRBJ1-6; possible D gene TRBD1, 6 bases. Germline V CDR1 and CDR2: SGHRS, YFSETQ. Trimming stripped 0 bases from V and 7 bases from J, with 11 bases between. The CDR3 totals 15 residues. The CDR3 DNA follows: TGCGCCAGCAGCTTGGACAGGGTGGGCAATTCACCCCTCCACTTT. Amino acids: CASSLDRVGNSPLHF. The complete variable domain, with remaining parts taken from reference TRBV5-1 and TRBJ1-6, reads KAGVTQTPRYLIKTRGQQVTLSCSPISGHRSVSWYQQTPGQGLQFLFEYFSETQRNKGNFPGRFSGRQFSNSRSEMNVSTLELGDSALYLCASSLDRVGNSPLHFGNGTRLTVT.

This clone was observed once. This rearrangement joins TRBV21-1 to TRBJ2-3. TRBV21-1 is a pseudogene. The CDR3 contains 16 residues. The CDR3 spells CASTLSKGSRADTQYF. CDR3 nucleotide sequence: TGTGCCAGCACTTTGTCGAAGGGTTCTCGGGCAGATACGCAGTATTTT.

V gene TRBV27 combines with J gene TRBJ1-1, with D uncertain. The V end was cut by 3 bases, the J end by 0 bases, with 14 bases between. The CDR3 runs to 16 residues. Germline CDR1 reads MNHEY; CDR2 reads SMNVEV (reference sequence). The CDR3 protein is CASSFLPPPVNTEAFF. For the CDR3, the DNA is TGTGCCAGCAGTTTCCTCCCCCCCCCAGTGAACACTGAAGCTTTCTTT.

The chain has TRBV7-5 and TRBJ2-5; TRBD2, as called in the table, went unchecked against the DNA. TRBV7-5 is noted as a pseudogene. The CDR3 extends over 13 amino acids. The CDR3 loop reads CASEWLAEETQYF. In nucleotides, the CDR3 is TGTGCCTCAGAGTGGCTAGCGGAGGAGACCCAGTACTTC.

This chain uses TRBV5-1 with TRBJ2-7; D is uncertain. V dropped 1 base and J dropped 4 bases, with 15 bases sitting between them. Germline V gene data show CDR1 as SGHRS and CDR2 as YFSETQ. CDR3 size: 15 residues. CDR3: CASSLWDFGNYEQYF. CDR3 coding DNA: TGCGCCAGCAGCTTGTGGGATTTTGGGAATTACGAGCAGTACTTC.

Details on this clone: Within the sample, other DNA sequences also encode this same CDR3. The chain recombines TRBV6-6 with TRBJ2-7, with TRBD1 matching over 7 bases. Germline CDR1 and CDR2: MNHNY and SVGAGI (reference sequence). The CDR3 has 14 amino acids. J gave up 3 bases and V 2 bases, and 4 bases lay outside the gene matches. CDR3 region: CASSYRDRGYEQYF. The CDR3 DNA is TGTGCCAGCAGTTACAGGGACAGAGGCTACGAGCAGTACTTC.

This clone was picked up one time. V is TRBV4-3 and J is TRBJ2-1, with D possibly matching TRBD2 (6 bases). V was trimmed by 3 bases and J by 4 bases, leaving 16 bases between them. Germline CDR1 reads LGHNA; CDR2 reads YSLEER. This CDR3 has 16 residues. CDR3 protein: CASSHVRDSFYNEQFF. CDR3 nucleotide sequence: TGCGCCAGCAGCCACGTCCGGGACTCCTTTTACAATGAGCAGTTCTTC.

Here the CDR3 reads CASSFGGGKNIQYF. In DNA, the CDR3 is TGCGCCAGCAGCTTTGGGGGTGGCAAAAACATTCAGTACTTC. The chain couples TRBV5-1 to TRBJ2-4, with D perhaps given as TRBD1 or TRBD2 (5 bases each). Per the germline V gene, CDR1 is SGHRS and CDR2 is YFSETQ. V lost 2 bases, J lost 3 bases, and 9 bases lay in between. This CDR3 has 14 amino acids. The complete variable domain, with remaining parts taken from reference TRBV5-1 and TRBJ2-4, reads KAGVTQTPRYLIKTRGQQVTLSCSPISGHRSVSWYQQTPGQGLQFLFEYFSETQRNKGNFPGRFSGRQFSNSRSEMNVSTLELGDSALYLCASSFGGGKNIQYFGAGTRLSVL.

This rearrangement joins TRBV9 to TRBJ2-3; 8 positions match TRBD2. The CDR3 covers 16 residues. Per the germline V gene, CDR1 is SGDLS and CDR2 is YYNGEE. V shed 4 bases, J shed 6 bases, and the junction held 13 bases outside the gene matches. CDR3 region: CASSPKGGRFGDTQYF. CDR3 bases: TGTGCCAGCAGCCCCAAGGGCGGGAGGTTTGGTGATACGCAGTATTTT.

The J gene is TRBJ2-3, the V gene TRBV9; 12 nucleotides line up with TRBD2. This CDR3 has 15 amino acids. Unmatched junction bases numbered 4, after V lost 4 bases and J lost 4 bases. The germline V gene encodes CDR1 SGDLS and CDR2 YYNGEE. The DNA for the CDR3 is TGTGCCAGCAGCCTGGGACTAGCGGGCCCAGATACGCAGTATTTT. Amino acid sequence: CASSLGLAGPDTQYF. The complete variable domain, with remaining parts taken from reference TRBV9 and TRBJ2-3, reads DSGVTQTPKHLITATGQRVTLRCSPRSGDLSVYWYQQSLDQGLQFLIQYYNGEERAKGNILERFSAQQFPDLHSELNLSSLELGDSALYFCASSLGLAGPDTQYFGPGTRLTVL.

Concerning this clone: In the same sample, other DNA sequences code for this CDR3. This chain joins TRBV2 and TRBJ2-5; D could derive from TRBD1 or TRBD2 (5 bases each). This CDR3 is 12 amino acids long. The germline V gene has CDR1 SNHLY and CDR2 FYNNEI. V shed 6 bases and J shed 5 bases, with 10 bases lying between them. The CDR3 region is CASRPGRETQYF. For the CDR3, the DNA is TGTGCCAGCAGGCCGGGGCGCGAGACCCAGTACTTC.

This CDR3 reads CASSSLAGGSEQFF. The CDR3, as DNA: TGCGCCAGCAGCTCCTTAGCGGGAGGCAGTGAGCAGTTCTTC. The chain is built from TRBV5-1 and TRBJ2-1, with 10 nucleotides matching TRBD2. Germline-derived CDR1 and CDR2 are SGHRS and YFSETQ. CDR3 length: 14 amino acids. Unmatched junction bases numbered 6, after V lost 3 bases and J lost 9 bases.

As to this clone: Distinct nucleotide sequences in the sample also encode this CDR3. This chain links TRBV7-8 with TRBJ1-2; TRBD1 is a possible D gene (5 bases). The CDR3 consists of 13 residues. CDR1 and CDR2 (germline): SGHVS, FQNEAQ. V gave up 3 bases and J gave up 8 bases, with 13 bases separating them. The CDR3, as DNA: TGTGCCAGCAGCTTTGGGACGGAGGGAGGCTACACCTTC. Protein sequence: CASSFGTEGGYTF.

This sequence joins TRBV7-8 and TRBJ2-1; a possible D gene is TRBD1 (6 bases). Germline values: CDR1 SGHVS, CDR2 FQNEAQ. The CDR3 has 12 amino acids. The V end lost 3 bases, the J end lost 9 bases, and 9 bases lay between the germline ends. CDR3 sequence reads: CASSFQGREQFF. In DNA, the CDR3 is TGTGCCAGCAGCTTCCAGGGGCGTGAGCAGTTCTTC.

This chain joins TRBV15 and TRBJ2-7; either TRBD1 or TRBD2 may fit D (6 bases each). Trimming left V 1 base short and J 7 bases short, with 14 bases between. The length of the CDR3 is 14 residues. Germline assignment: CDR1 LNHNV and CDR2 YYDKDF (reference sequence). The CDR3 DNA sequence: TGTGCCACCAGCAGAGGGAGGGGGATAGGGGAGCAGTACTTC. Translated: CATSRGRGIGEQYF.

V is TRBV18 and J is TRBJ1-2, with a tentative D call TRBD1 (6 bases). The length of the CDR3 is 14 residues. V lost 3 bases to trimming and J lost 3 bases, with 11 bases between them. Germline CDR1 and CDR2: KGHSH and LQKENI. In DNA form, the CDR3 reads TGTGCCAGCTCACCGACCAGGGGTTACTATGGCTACACCTTC. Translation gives CASSPTRGYYGYTF.

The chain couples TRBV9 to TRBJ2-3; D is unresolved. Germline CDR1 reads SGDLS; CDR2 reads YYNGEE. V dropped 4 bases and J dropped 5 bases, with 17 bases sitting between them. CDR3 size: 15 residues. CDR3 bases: TGTGCCAGCAGCCCTAGTCCGTTACCGGGAGATACGCAGTATTTT. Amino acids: CASSPSPLPGDTQYF.

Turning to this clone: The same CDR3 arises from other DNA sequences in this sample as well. CDR3 nucleotides: TGTGCCAGCAGCCTAACTAACTACGAGCAGTACTTC. Translated: CASSLTNYEQYF. This chain links TRBV7-2 with TRBJ2-7; D is ambiguous. Germline V gives CDR1 SGHTA, CDR2 FQGNSA. This CDR3 has 12 amino acids. The V and J ends lost 5 bases and 3 bases respectively, with 8 bases between them.

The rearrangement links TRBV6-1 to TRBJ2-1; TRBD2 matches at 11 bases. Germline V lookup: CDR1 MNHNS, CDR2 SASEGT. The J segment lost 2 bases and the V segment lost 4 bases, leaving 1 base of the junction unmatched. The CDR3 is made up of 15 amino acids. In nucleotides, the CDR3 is TGTGCCAGCAGTGCGACTAGCGGGGCCTACAATGAGCAGTTCTTC. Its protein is CASSATSGAYNEQFF.